This entry lists 23 T cell receptor beta chains sequenced from one sample in a study of cytomegalovirus exposure and HLA in healthy donors. The primer mix had 60 Vbeta and 13 Jbeta primers. Data came from immunoSEQ multiplex PCR; TCRdb stores just in-frame clones and leaves some out. The data hold around 170,000 clones, with roughly 80% observed a single time. The sequenced material came from PBMCs. The receptors here all came from a young woman in good health and CMV-seronegative.

This chain joins TRBV19 and TRBJ2-2, with TRBD2 matching 8 bases. CDR1 and CDR2 from the germline V gene are LNHDA and SQIVND (reference sequence). The CDR3 is 16 residues long. After removal of 5 bases from V and 2 bases from J, the junction contained 7 bases not matched to a gene. The chain's CDR3 is CASSPLAGFNTGELFF. CDR3 sequence (DNA): TGTGCCAGTAGTCCTCTAGCGGGTTTTAACACCGGGGAGCTGTTTTTT.

The rearrangement uses TRBV18 and TRBJ1-2; TRBD1 matches at 7 bases. CDR1 KGHSH and CDR2 LQKENI come from the germline V gene. Germline trimming cut 4 bases from V and 6 bases from J; bases unmatched to any gene: 5. CDR3 length: 13 amino acids. The DNA of the CDR3 is TGTGCCAGCTCACTATGGGACAGCAATGGCTACACCTTC. It specifies CASSLWDSNGYTF.

The chain recombines TRBV6-1 with TRBJ1-2, with D maybe TRBD1 (5 bases). V shed 4 bases and J shed 4 bases, with 10 bases lying between them. The CDR3 spans 13 residues. Germline CDR1 MNHNS, CDR2 SASEGT. Here the CDR3 reads CASSGQSLYGYTF. As DNA, the CDR3 is TGTGCCAGCAGTGGACAGTCCCTCTATGGCTACACCTTC.

The rearrangement joins TRBV5-1 to TRBJ2-5; 7 bases fit TRBD1. The J segment lost 5 bases and the V segment lost 6 bases, leaving 13 bases of the junction unmatched. This CDR3 has 15 amino acids. Germline CDR1 SGHRS, CDR2 YFSETQ. CDR3 sequence: CASNSNEGAPETQYF. CDR3 coding DNA: TGCGCCAGCAACTCAAATGAGGGGGCGCCGGAGACCCAGTACTTC.

This chain joins TRBV5-1 and TRBJ2-3; 7 nucleotides agree with TRBD1. Per germline, CDR1 SGHRS and CDR2 YFSETQ. This CDR3 contains 14 residues. The J segment lost 2 bases and the V segment lost 3 bases, leaving 3 bases of the junction unmatched. The CDR3 sequence is CASSWDSLTDTQYF. DNA of the CDR3: TGCGCCAGCAGCTGGGACAGCCTCACAGATACGCAGTATTTT.

This clone has a handful of counts. This chain joins TRBV27 and TRBJ1-1; the D is unclear. CDR3 size: 13 residues. Looked up from germline, CDR1 is MNHEY and CDR2 is SMNVEV (reference sequence). Trimming took 10 bases from V and 0 from J, leaving 12 bases between them. As DNA, the CDR3 is TGTGCCACCCTAGATCGGATGAACACTGAAGCTTTCTTT. Its translation: CATLDRMNTEAFF.

The chain joins TRBV2 to TRBJ2-7, with 9 bases that match TRBD1. V lost 8 bases and J lost 5; bases outside the gene matches: 7. The CDR3 spans 13 residues. From germline, CDR1 is SNHLY and CDR2 FYNNEI. The CDR3 DNA is TGTGCCAGCTCAGGACAGGGGCTCCACGAGCAGTACTTC. Its translation is CASSGQGLHEQYF.

This sequence joins TRBV11-2 and TRBJ2-5, with 10 bases that match TRBD2. This CDR3 is 16 amino acids long. Germline CDR1 reads SGHAT; CDR2 reads FQNNGV. Trimming removed 2 bases from V and 5 bases from J; junction bases left unmatched: 8. The CDR3 is CASSLSPSGGKETQYF. The DNA for the CDR3 is TGTGCCAGCAGCTTATCACCTAGCGGGGGAAAGGAGACCCAGTACTTC. The whole variable domain, remainder taken from reference TRBV11-2 and TRBJ2-5, is EAGVAQSPRYKIIEKRQSVAFWCNPISGHATLYWYQQILGQGPKLLIQFQNNGVVDDSQLPKDRFSAERLKGVDSTLKIQPAKLEDSAVYLCASSLSPSGGKETQYFGPGTRLLVL.

The rearrangement joins TRBV5-8 to TRBJ1-1; 9 bases align to TRBD1. The J segment lost 4 bases and the V segment lost 0 bases, leaving 13 bases of the junction unmatched. The CDR3 spans 18 residues. The germline V gene has CDR1 SGHTS and CDR2 YDEGEE. CDR3 DNA: TGTGCCAGCAGCTTGGGGTCGGACAGGGGACGGAAGGCCACTGAAGCTTTCTTT. It encodes CASSLGSDRGRKATEAFF.

This clone was counted once. V usage is TRBV6-5 and J usage is TRBJ2-5, with D perhaps matching TRBD1 (5 bases). The DNA end is more similar to TRBJ2-7, so the J call may be wrong. The germline V gene encodes CDR1 MNHEY and CDR2 SVGAGI. This CDR3 has 15 amino acids. The CDR3 nucleotides read TGTGCCAGCAGTTATTTGGGTGACAGTCGCTACGAGCAGTACTTC. It specifies CASSYLGDSRYEQYF.

The J gene is TRBJ2-4, the V gene TRBV13, with 11 bases matching TRBD1. This CDR3 contains 18 residues. V trimming: 5 bases; J trimming: 0 bases; junction bases outside the gene matches: 9. Germline values: CDR1 PRHDT, CDR2 FYEKMQ (reference sequence). Written as DNA, the CDR3 is TGTGCCAGCAGCGCCAGGACAGGGGGCTTCGTAGCCAAAAACATTCAGTACTTC. It translates to CASSARTGGFVAKNIQYF. Complete variable domain (other parts from reference TRBV13 and TRBJ2-4): AAGVIQSPRHLIKEKRETATLKCYPIPRHDTVYWYQQGPGQDPQFLISFYEKMQSDKGSIPDRFSAQQFSDYHSELNMSSLELGDSALYFCASSARTGGFVAKNIQYFGAGTRLSVL.

The genes are TRBV7-9 and TRBJ2-1, with D possibly matching TRBD1 (5 bases). The length of the CDR3 is 13 residues. Germline V gene sequence: CDR1 SEHNR, CDR2 FQNEAQ (reference sequence). V lost 5 bases to trimming and J lost 4 bases, with 9 bases between them. CDR3 sequence (DNA): TGTGCCAGCAGCCTCGACAGATACAATGAGCAGTTCTTC. It yields the protein CASSLDRYNEQFF.

The count of this clone is one. At one boundary the junction diverges from the germline segment, which might be a read error. V usage is TRBV7-9 and J usage is TRBJ2-5, with 9 positions matching TRBD1. This CDR3 is 16 amino acids long. CDR1 is SEHNR, CDR2 FQNEAQ, per germline (reference sequence). The CDR3 spells CSSSPRWGQGRETQYF. The CDR3 DNA reads as TGTTCCAGCAGCCCCCGATGGGGACAGGGTAGAGAGACCCAGTACTTC.

V and J are TRBV28 and TRBJ2-1; 8 bases line up with TRBD2. J was trimmed by 3 bases and V by 4 bases; bases with no gene match: 8. The CDR3 has 16 amino acids. In germline, CDR1 is MDHEN, CDR2 SYDVKM. CDR3 loop: CASSSASGTSYNEQFF. The DNA of the CDR3 is TGTGCCAGCAGTTCCGCATCCGGGACTAGCTACAATGAGCAGTTCTTC.

The genes are TRBV19 and TRBJ2-5; 11 positions agree with TRBD2. Per the germline V gene, CDR1 is LNHDA and CDR2 is SQIVND (reference sequence). CDR3 size: 14 residues. V lost 6 bases to trimming and J lost 3 bases; unmatched junction nucleotides: 3. CDR3 in DNA: TGTGCCAGTAGCCCACTAGCGGGGGAAGAGACCCAGTACTTC. It yields the protein CASSPLAGEETQYF.

The chain has TRBV27 and TRBJ2-7; a weak D match, TRBD1 (6 bases). The CDR3 extends over 14 amino acids. CDR1 and CDR2 from the germline V gene are MNHEY and SMNVEV (reference sequence). V lost 5 bases and J 3 bases, leaving 14 bases between the germline ends. In nucleotides, the CDR3 is TGTGCCAGCAGTGAAGACAGGTTGGGCTACGAGCAGTACTTC. Amino acids: CASSEDRLGYEQYF.

This rearrangement joins TRBV5-1 to TRBJ2-7, with 7 nucleotides matching TRBD1. The CDR3 extends over 11 amino acids. The ends lost 5 bases at V and 6 bases at J; junction bases unmatched: 2. Germline V gives CDR1 SGHRS, CDR2 YFSETQ. CDR3 amino acids: CASRGQIEQYF. The CDR3 DNA reads as TGCGCCAGCAGGGGACAGATCGAGCAGTACTTC.

The genes are TRBV28 and TRBJ1-6, with D possibly matching TRBD1 (5 bases). V was trimmed by 7 bases and J by 10 bases, leaving 20 bases between them. The CDR3 has 15 amino acids. The V gene's germline CDR1 is MDHEN and CDR2 SYDVKM. CDR3 protein: CASTSAGEGGSPLHF. In DNA, the CDR3 is TGTGCCAGCACCTCGGCGGGGGAGGGCGGATCACCCCTCCACTTT.

The V gene is TRBV7-8, the J gene TRBJ2-1; 7 bases match TRBD2. CDR3 size: 15 residues. Germline values: CDR1 SGHVS, CDR2 FQNEAQ. V dropped 5 bases and J dropped 2; count of bases not matched to a gene: 6. The CDR3, as DNA: TGTGCCAGCAGCGGGCGGGCGGGGGCCTACAATGAGCAGTTCTTC. This encodes CASSGRAGAYNEQFF.

This chain uses TRBV5-1 with TRBJ2-6; perhaps TRBD1 as D (5 bases). The ends were cut back, 0 bases at V and 4 bases at J, with 8 bases in the middle. Per germline, CDR1 SGHRS and CDR2 YFSETQ. The CDR3 is 15 amino acids. In DNA, the CDR3 is TGCGCCAGCAGCTTGGAGGGGTCCGGGGCCAACGTCCTGACTTTC. Protein: CASSLEGSGANVLTF.

This chain connects TRBV25-1 to TRBJ1-2; tentative D call: TRBD1 (5 bases). V dropped 4 bases and J dropped 4 bases, with 13 bases sitting between them. The CDR3 extends over 14 amino acids. CDR1 is MGHDK and CDR2 is SYGVNS in the germline V gene. The CDR3 loop reads CASSGSSGVYGYTF. In nucleotides, the CDR3 is TGTGCCAGCAGTGGAAGTTCGGGGGTCTATGGCTACACCTTC.

This clone came up a few times. This chain joins TRBV6-5 and TRBJ2-7; 10 bases align to TRBD1. The CDR3 spans 15 residues. Germline CDR1 is MNHEY and CDR2 is SVGAGI. V lost 6 bases and J lost 1; bases outside the gene matches: 6. Written as DNA, the CDR3 is TGTGCCAGCAGCCTGGACAGGGGGGGATCCTACGAGCAGTACTTC. It is translated as CASSLDRGGSYEQYF.

The chain carries TRBV28 and TRBJ1-5; possibly TRBD1 for D (6 bases). The V end was cut by 6 bases, the J end by 1 base, with 13 bases between. Per the germline V gene, CDR1 is MDHEN and CDR2 is SYDVKM. This CDR3 comprises 15 residues. The CDR3 nucleotides read TGTGCCAGCAGCGAGGAAAGGGGGAGCAATCAGCCCCAGCATTTT. It codes for CASSEERGSNQPQHF.